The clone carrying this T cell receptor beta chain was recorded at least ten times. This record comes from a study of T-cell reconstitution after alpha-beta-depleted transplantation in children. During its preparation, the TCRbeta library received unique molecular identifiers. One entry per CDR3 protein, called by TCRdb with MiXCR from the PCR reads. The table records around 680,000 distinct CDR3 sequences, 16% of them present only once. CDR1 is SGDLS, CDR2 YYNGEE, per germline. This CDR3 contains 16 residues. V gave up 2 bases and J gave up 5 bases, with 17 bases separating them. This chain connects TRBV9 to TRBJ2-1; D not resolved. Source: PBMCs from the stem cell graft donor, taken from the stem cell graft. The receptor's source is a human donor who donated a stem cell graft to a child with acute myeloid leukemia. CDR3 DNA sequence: TGTGCCAGCAGCGTCGGGCTCCGGCTGGGAAACAATGAGCAGTTCTTC. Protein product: CASSVGLRLGNNEQFF.